The sequence of this TCR beta chain was determined in a study of vaccination effects on CD4 cells after COVID-19. A remark on this clone: What it binds is unknown.

Antigen-specific CD4+ T cells were first expanded with viral peptide pools by the ViraFEST assay and only then sequenced. Culturing for roughly 9 days preceded CD4+ T cell isolation. Vaccine recipients, nucleocapsid antibody negative, had no prior SARS-CoV-2 infection. The protocol was immunoSEQ multiplex PCR, while the TCRdb copy is restricted to in-frame clones and leaves out a portion. The table lists tens of thousands of clones, approximately 74% of them singletons. The clonotype was recovered from a human donor who received a COVID-19 vaccine. The input for sequencing was CD4+ T cells from PBMCs cultured with HCoV-NL63 spike peptides, taken before COVID-19 vaccination.

CDR3 loop: CASSESDNEQFF. The CDR3 nucleotides read TGCGCCAGCAGTGAATCCGACAATGAGCAGTTCTTC. This chain joins TRBV10-1 and TRBJ2-1; the D is unclear. The germline V gene encodes CDR1 WNHNN and CDR2 SYGVQD (reference sequence). Trimming pared 3 bases from V and 5 bases from J, leaving 5 bases between. The CDR3 length is 12 residues.